This paragraph covers one T cell receptor (beta chain) sequence. The data were taken from a study of blood T cell repertoires in COVID-19. Study information: From the United States, Italy and Spain came samples of acute and convalescent COVID-19. T cells, B-cell-depleted T cells, or PBMCs provided the cDNA or gDNA that served as material.

The authors' processing: Nucleated cell counts were estimated from reference gene primer amplification. Profiling relied on immunoSEQ multiplex PCR, and the TCRdb table lists in-frame clones only, not all of them. That table is the source of V, J and clone size, and D and trimming were worked out from the DNA. The sample lists around 80,000 clones, roughly 80% occurring once. The ends lost 5 bases at V and 4 bases at J; junction bases unmatched: 9. This CDR3 region has 15 residues. The germline CDR1 and CDR2 sequences are SGHVS and FQNEAQ. The V call is TRBV7-8, the J call TRBJ1-2, with 8 bases identical to TRBD1. The TCR originated in a human donor in a cohort sampled during active COVID-19. Sequencing was done on a sample of peripheral blood. This CDR3 reads CASSARQGPRYGYTF. The CDR3, as DNA: TGTGCCAGCAGCGCCAGACAGGGGCCTCGCTATGGCTACACCTTC.